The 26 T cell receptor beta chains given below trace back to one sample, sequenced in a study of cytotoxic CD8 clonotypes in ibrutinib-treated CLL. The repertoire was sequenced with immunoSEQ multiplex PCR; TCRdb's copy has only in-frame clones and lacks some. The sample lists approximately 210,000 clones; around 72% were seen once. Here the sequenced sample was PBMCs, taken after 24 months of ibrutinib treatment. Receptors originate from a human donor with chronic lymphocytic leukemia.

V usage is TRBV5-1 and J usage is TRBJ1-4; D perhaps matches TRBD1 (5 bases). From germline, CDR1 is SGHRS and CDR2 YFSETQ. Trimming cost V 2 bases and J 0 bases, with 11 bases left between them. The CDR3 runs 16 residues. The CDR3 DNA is TGCGCCAGCAGCTTTGGGGGGAAACCAACTAATGAAAAACTGTTTTTT. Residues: CASSFGGKPTNEKLFF. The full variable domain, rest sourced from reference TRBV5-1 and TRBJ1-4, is KAGVTQTPRYLIKTRGQQVTLSCSPISGHRSVSWYQQTPGQGLQFLFEYFSETQRNKGNFPGRFSGRQFSNSRSEMNVSTLELGDSALYLCASSFGGKPTNEKLFFGSGTQLSVL.

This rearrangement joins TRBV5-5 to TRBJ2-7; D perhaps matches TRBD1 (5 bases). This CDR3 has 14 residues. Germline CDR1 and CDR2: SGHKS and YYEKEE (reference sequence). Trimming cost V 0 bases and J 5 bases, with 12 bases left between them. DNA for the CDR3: TGTGCCAGCAGCTTGGGCCAGGGAAGCGACGAGCAGTACTTC. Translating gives CASSLGQGSDEQYF.

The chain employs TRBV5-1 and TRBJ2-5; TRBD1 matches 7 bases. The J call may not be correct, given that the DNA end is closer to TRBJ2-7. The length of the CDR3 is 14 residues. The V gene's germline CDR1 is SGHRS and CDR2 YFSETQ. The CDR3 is CASSRDRPPNEQYF. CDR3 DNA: TGCGCCAGCAGCCGGGACAGACCTCCTAACGAGCAGTACTTC.

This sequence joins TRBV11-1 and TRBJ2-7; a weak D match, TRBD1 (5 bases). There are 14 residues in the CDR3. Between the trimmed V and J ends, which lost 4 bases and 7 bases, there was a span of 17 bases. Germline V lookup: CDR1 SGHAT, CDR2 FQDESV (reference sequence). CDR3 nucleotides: TGTGCCAGCAGCTCGACAGTGTCTTTGGGAGAGCAGTACTTC. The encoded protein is CASSSTVSLGEQYF.

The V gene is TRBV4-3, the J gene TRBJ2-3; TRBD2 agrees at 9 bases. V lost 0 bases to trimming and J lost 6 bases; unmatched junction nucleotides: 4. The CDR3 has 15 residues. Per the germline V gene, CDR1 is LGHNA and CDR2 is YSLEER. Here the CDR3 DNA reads TGCGCCAGCAGCCAAGACCTAGCGGGAAGGGATACGCAGTATTTT. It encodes CASSQDLAGRDTQYF.

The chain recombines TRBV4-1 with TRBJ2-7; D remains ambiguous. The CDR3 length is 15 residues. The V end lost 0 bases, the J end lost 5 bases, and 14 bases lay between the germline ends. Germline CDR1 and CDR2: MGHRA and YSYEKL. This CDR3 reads CASSQEWSPDNEQYF. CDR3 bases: TGCGCCAGCAGCCAAGAATGGAGTCCCGATAACGAGCAGTACTTC.

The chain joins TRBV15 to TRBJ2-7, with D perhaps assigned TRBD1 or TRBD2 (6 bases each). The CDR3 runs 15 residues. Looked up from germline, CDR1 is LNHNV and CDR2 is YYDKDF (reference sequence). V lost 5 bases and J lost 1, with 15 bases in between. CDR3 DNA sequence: TGTGCCACCAGCCAAAACCGGGGGCCTTCCTACGAGCAGTACTTC. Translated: CATSQNRGPSYEQYF.

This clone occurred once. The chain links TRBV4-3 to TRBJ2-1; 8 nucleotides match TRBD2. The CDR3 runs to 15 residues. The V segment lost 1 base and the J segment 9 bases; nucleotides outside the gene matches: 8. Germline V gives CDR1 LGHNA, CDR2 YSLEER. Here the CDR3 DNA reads TGCGCCAGCAGCCAAGTGGGGACTAGTGCCTCTGAGCAGTTCTTC. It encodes CASSQVGTSASEQFF.

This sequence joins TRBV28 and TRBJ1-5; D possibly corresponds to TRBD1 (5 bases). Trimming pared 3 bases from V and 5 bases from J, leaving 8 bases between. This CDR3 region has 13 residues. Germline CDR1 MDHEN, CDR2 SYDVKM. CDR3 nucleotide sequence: TGTGCCAGCAGTTTGTCGGGGCATCAGCCCCAGCATTTT. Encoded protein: CASSLSGHQPQHF. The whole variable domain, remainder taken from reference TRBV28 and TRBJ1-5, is DVKVTQSSRYLVKRTGEKVFLECVQDMDHENMFWYRQDPGLGLRLIYFSYDVKMKEKGDIPEGYSVSREKKERFSLILESASTNQTSMYLCASSLSGHQPQHFGDGTRLSIL.

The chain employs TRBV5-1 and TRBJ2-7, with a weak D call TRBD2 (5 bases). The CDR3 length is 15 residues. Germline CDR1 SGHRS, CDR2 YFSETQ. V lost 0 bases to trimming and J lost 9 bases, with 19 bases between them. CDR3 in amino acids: CASSLASLDGSGQYF. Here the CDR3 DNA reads TGCGCCAGCAGCTTGGCCTCTCTAGATGGGAGCGGGCAGTACTTC.

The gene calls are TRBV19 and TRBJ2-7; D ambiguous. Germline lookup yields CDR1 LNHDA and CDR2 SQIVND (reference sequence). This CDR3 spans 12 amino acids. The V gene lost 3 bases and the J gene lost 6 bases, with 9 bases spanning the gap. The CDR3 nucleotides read TGTGCCAGTAGTATTGGGCGGACCGAGCAGTACTTC. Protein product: CASSIGRTEQYF.

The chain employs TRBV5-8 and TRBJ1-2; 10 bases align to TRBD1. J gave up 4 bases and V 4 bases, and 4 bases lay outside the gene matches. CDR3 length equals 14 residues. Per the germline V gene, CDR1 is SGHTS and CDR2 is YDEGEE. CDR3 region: CASSARTGGYGYTF. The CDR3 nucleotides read TGTGCCAGCAGCGCAAGGACAGGGGGCTATGGCTACACCTTC.

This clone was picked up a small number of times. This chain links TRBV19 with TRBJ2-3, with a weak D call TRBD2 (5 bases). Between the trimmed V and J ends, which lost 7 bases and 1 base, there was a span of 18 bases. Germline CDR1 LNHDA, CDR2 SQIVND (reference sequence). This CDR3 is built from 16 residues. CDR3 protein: CASTPRGSAGTDTQYF. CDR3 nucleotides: TGTGCCAGTACTCCCCGGGGTAGCGCAGGCACAGATACGCAGTATTTT.

The CDR3 loop reads CAIREGLAGVTGELFF. For the CDR3, the DNA is TGTGCCATCAGAGAGGGACTAGCGGGAGTAACCGGGGAGCTGTTTTTT. The rearrangement uses TRBV10-3 and TRBJ2-2, with 14 bases matching TRBD2. This CDR3 is 16 amino acids long. The V and J ends lost 6 bases and 5 bases, in that order; junction bases with no gene match: 5. The V gene's germline CDR1 is ENHRY and CDR2 SYGVKD.

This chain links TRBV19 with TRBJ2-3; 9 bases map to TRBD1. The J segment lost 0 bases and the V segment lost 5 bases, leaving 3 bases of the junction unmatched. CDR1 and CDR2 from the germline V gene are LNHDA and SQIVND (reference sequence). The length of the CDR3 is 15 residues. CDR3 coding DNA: TGTGCCAGTAGTTCAGGGACAGGGAGCACAGATACGCAGTATTTT. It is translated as CASSSGTGSTDTQYF.

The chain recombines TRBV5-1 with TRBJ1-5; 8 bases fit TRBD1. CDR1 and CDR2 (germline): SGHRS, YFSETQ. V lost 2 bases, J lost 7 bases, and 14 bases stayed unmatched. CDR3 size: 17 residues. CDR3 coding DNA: TGCGCCAGCAGCTTCCAACCAGGACAGGGAACATGGCAGCCCCAGCATTTT. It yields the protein CASSFQPGQGTWQPQHF.

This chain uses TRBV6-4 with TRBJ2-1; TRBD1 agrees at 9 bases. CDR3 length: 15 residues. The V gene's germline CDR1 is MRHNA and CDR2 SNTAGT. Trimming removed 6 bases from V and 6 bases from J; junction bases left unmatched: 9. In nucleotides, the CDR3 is TGTGCCAGCAGAAGGGGACAGGGCGGCCGCAATGAGCAGTTCTTC. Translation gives CASRRGQGGRNEQFF.

The CDR3 protein is CASTTQGHYEQYF. DNA of the CDR3: TGTGCCAGCACTACCCAGGGGCACTACGAGCAGTACTTC. The V gene is TRBV6-6, the J gene TRBJ2-7; D might be TRBD1 (6 bases). Germline V gene data show CDR1 as MNHNY and CDR2 as SVGAGI (reference sequence). The CDR3 covers 13 residues. Trimming cost V 7 bases and J 3 bases, with 13 bases left between them.

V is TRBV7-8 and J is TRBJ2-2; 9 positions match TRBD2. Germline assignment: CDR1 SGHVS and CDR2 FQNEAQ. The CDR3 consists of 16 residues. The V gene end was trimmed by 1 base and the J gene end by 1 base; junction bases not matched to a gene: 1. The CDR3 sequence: CASSLGLAENTGELFF. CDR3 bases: TGTGCCAGCAGCTTAGGACTAGCGGAGAACACCGGGGAGCTGTTTTTT.

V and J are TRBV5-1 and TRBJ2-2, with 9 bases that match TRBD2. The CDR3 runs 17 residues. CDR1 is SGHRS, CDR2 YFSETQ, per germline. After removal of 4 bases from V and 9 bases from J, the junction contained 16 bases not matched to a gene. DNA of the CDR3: TGCGCCAGCAGCCCTGGGACTAGCTACATTCTACCGAGGGAGCTGTTTTTT. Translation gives CASSPGTSYILPRELFF.

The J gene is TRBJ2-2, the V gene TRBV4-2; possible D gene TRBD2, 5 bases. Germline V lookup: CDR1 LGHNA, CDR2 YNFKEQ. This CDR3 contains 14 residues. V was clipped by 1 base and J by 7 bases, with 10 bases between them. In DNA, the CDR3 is TGTGCCAGCAGCCAAGGGCTAGCAGTCGGGGAGCTGTTTTTT. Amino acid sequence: CASSQGLAVGELFF.

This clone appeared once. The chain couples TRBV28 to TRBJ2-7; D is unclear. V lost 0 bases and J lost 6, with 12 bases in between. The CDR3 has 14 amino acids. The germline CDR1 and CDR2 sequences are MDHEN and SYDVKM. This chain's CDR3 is CASSLWGRFTEQYF. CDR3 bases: TGTGCCAGCAGTTTATGGGGTCGGTTCACCGAGCAGTACTTC.

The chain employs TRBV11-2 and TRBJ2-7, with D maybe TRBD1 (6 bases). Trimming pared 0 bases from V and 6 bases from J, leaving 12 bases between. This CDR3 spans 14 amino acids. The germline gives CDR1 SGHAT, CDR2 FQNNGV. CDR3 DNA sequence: TGTGCCAGCAGCTTAGAGGGGGCTCTTCGCGAGCAGTACTTC. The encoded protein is CASSLEGALREQYF.

The chain's CDR3 is CAWSQGGRRETQYF. For the CDR3, the DNA is TGTGCCTGGTCTCAAGGGGGCAGGCGGGAGACCCAGTACTTC. The chain carries TRBV30 and TRBJ2-5; 7 positions agree with TRBD1. Germline V lookup: CDR1 GTSNPN, CDR2 SVGIG (reference sequence). V lost 5 bases and J lost 5; bases outside the gene matches: 11. The CDR3 contains 14 residues. Filled out from reference TRBV30 and TRBJ2-5, the complete variable domain reads SQTIHQWPATLVQPVGSPLSLECTVEGTSNPNLYWYRQAAGRGLQLLFYSVGIGQISSEVPQNLSASRPQDRQFILSSKKLLLSDSGFYLCAWSQGGRRETQYFGPGTRLLVL.

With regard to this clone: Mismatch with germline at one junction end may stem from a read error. The CDR3 loop is CASSRSAGYSEQFF. The CDR3 region has the DNA TGTGCCAGCAGCCGGAGCGCAGGGTACAGTGAGCAGTTCTTC. The chain couples TRBV7-3 to TRBJ2-1; D perhaps matches TRBD1 (5 bases). In germline, CDR1 is SGHTA, CDR2 FQGTGA. There are 14 residues in the CDR3.

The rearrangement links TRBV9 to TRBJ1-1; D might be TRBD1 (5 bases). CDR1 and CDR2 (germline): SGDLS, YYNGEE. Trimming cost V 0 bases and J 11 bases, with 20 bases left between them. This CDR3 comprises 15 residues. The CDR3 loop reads CASSVEASRGGQAFF. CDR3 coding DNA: TGTGCCAGCAGCGTAGAAGCCTCGAGGGGAGGGCAGGCTTTCTTT.